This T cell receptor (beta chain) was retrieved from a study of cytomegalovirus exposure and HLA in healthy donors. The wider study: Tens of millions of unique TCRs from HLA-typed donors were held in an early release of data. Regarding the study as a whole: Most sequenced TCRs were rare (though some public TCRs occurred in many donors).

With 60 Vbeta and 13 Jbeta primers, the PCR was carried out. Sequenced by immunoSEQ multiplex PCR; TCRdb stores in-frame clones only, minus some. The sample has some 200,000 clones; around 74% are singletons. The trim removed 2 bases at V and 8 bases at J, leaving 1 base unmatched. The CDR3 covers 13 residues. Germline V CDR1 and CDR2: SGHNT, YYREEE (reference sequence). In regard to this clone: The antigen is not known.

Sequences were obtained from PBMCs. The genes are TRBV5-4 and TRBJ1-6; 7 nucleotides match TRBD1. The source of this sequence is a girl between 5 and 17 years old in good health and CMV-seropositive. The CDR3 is CASSFDRDSPLHF. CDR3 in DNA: TGTGCCAGCAGCTTTGACAGGGATTCACCCCTCCACTTT. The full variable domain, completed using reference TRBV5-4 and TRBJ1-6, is ETGVTQSPTHLIKTRGQQVTLRCSSQSGHNTVSWYQQALGQGPQFIFQYYREEENGRGNFPPRFSGLQFPNYSSELNVNALELDDSALYLCASSFDRDSPLHFGNGTRLTVT.